One sample yielded the 7 T cell receptor beta chains listed below, sequenced in a study of synovial regulatory T cells in juvenile arthritis. The repertoire was sequenced with immunoSEQ multiplex PCR; TCRdb's copy has only in-frame clones and lacks some. Its table records 9,000 to 10,000 clones. The sequenced sample consisted of Treg cells from blood. This sample's subset: remaining (HLA-DR-negative) circulating blood Treg cells. Receptor source: a donor younger than 30 with juvenile idiopathic arthritis.

V is TRBV28 and J is TRBJ1-5. Germline CDR1 and CDR2: MDHEN and SYDVKM. The CDR3 is 15 residues long. The nucleotide record is missing. CDR3 protein: CASSPYGDSNQPQHF.

The chain carries TRBV4-2 and TRBJ1-3; absent DNA, TCRdb's TRBD1 call cannot be checked. The CDR3 runs to 18 residues. The DNA is not on file. The germline V gene encodes CDR1 LGHNA and CDR2 YNFKEQ. CDR3 loop: CASSQLADNREPGNTIYF.

The V call is TRBV5-4, the J call TRBJ2-7; TCRdb's assignment of TRBD2 cannot be checked, as there is no DNA. Germline CDR1 SGHNT, CDR2 YYREEE (reference sequence). The CDR3 loop spans 14 amino acids. The record lacks a DNA sequence. CDR3 loop: CASSWDSTDGEQYF.

This chain uses TRBV15 with TRBJ1-1. This CDR3 comprises 15 residues. No DNA is recorded. In germline, CDR1 is LNHNV, CDR2 YYDKDF (reference sequence). CDR3 region: CATSRDQWGNTEAFF.

J is TRBJ1-2 and V is TRBV5-4. This CDR3 spans 14 amino acids. There is no recorded DNA. CDR1 and CDR2 from the germline V gene are SGHNT and YYREEE (reference sequence). Here the CDR3 reads CASSLDGINYGYTF.

The CDR3 loop is CASSSGMEVEAFF. J is TRBJ1-1 and V is TRBV5-1. Germline V gene sequence: CDR1 SGHRS, CDR2 YFSETQ. The CDR3 contains 13 residues. Nucleotide data are not available.

The chain recombines TRBV10-3 with TRBJ2-5; the D gene TCRdb calls, TRBD1, cannot be checked with no DNA. CDR1 is ENHRY and CDR2 is SYGVKD in the germline V gene. The CDR3 runs 13 residues. No DNA sequence is on record. CDR3 sequence reads: CAIRGQGQETQYF.